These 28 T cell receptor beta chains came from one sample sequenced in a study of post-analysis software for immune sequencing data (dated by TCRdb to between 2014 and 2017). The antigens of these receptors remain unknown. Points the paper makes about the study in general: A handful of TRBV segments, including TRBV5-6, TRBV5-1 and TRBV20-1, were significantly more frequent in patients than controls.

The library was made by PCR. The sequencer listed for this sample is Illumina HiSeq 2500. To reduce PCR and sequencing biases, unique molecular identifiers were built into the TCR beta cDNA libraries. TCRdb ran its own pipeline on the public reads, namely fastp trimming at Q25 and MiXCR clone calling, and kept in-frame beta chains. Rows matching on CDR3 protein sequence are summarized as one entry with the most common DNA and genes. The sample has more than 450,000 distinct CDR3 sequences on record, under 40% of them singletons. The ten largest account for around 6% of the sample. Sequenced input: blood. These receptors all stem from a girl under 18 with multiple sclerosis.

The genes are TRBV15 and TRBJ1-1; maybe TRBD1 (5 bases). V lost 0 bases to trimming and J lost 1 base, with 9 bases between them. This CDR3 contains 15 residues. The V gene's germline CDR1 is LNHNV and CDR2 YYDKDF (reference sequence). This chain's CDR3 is CATSRDGRGNTEAFF. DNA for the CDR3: TGTGCCACCAGCAGAGATGGGAGGGGGAACACTGAAGCTTTCTTT. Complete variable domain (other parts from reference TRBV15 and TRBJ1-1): DAMVIQNPRYQVTQFGKPVTLSCSQTLNHNVMYWYQQKSSQAPKLLFHYYDKDFNNEADTPDNFQSRRPNTSFCFLDIRSPGLGDTAMYLCATSRDGRGNTEAFFGQGTRLTVV.

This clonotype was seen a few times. The CDR3 nucleotides are TGCAGTGCTAGTAATCCAGTCCGCGGAATCGATCAGCCCCAGCATTTT. Amino acid sequence: CSASNPVRGIDQPQHF. This chain joins TRBV20-1 and TRBJ1-5; no firm D call. This CDR3 spans 16 amino acids. V shed 3 bases and J shed 5 bases, with 20 bases lying between them. Germline-derived CDR1 and CDR2 are DFQATT and SNEGSKA (reference sequence).

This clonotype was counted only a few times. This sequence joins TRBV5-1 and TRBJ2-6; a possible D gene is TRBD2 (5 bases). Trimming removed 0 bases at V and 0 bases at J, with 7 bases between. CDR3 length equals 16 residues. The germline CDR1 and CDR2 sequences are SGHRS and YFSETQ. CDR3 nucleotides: TGCGCCAGCAGCTTGGACGGGAACTCTGGGGCCAACGTCCTGACTTTC. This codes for CASSLDGNSGANVLTF.

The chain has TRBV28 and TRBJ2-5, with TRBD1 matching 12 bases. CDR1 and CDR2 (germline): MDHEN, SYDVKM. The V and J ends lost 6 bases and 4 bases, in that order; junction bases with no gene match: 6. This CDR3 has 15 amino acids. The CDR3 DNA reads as TGTGCCAGCAGAACCGGGACAGGGGGCCTAGAGACCCAGTACTTC. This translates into CASRTGTGGLETQYF.

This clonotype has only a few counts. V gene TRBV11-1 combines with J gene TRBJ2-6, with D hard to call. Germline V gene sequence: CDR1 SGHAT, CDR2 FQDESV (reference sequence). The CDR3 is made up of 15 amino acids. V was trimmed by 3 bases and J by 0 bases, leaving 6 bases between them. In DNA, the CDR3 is TGTGCCAGCAGCTTTGGGTTCTCTGGGGCCAACGTCCTGACTTTC. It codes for CASSFGFSGANVLTF.

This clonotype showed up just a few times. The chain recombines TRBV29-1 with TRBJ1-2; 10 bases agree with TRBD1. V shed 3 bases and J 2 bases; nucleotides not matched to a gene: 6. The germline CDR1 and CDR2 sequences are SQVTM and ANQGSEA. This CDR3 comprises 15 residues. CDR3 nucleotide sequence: TGCAGCGTTGACCCGGCGGACAGGGGGAACTATGGCTACACCTTC. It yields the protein CSVDPADRGNYGYTF.

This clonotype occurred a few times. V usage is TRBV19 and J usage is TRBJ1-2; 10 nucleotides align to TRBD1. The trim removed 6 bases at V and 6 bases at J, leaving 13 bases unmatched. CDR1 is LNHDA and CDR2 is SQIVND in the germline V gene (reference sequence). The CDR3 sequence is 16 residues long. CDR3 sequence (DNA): TGTGCCAGTAGAACTCGCCCGGGACAGGGGACCGATGGCTACACCTTC. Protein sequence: CASRTRPGQGTDGYTF.

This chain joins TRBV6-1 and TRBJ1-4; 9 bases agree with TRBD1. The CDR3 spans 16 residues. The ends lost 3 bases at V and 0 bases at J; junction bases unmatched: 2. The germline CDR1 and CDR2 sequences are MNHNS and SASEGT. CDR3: CASSDWTGATNEKLFF. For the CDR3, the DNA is TGTGCCAGCAGTGATTGGACAGGGGCAACTAATGAAAAACTGTTTTTT.

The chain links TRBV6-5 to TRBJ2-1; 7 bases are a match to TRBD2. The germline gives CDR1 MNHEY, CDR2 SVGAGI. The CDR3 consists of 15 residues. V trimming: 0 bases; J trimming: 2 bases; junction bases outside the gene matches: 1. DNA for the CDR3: TGTGCCAGCAGTTACTCACTAGCGCCCTACAATGAGCAGTTCTTC. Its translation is CASSYSLAPYNEQFF.

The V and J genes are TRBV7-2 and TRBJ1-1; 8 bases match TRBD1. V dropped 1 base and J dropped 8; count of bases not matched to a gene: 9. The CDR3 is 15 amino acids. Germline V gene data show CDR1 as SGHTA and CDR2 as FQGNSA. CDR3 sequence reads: CASSLVVGQEMEAFF. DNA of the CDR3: TGTGCCAGCAGCTTAGTGGTGGGACAGGAAATGGAAGCTTTCTTT.

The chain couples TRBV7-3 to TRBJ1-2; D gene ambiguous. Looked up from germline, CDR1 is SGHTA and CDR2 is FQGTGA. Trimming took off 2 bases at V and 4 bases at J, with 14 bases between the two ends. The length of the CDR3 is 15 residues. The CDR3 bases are TGTGCCAGCAGCTTAGGAAAAGAGGGTGGCTATGGCTACACCTTC. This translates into CASSLGKEGGYGYTF.

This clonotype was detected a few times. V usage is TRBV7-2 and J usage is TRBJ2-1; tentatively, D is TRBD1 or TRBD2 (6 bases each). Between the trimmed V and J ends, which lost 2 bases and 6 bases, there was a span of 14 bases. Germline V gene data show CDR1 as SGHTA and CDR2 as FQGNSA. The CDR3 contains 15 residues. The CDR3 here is CASSLPGAGINEQFF. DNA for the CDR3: TGTGCCAGCAGCTTACCGGGGGCGGGGATCAATGAGCAGTTCTTC.

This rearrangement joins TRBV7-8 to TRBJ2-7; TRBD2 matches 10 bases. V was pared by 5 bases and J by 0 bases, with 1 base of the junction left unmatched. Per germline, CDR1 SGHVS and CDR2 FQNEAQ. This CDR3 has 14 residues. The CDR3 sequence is CASSRLAGSYEQYF. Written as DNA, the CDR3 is TGTGCCAGCAGCCGACTAGCGGGCTCCTACGAGCAGTACTTC. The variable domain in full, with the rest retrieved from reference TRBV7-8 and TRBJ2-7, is GAGVSQSPRYKVAKRGQDVALRCDPISGHVSLFWYQQALGQGPEFLTYFQNEAQLDKSGLPSDRFFAERPEGSVSTLKIQRTQQEDSAVYLCASSRLAGSYEQYFGPGTRLTVT.

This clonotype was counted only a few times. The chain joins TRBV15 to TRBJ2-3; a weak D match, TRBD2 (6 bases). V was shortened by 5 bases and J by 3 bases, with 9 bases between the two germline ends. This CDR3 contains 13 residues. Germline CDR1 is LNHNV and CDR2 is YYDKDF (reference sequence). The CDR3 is CATSATSTDTQYF. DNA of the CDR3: TGTGCCACCAGCGCGACTAGTACAGATACGCAGTATTTT.

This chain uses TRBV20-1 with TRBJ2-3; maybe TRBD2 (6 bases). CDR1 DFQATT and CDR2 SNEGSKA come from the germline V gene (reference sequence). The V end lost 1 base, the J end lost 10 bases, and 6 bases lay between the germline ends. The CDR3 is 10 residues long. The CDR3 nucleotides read TGCAGTGCTAGAGGGGGGGCGCAGTATTTT. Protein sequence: CSARGGAQYF.

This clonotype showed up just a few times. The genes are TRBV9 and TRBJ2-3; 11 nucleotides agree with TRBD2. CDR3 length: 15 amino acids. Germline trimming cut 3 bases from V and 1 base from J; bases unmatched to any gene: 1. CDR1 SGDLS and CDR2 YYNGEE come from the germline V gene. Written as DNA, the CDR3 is TGTGCCAGCAGCGATAGCGGGGGGGGCACAGATACGCAGTATTTT. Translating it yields CASSDSGGGTDTQYF.

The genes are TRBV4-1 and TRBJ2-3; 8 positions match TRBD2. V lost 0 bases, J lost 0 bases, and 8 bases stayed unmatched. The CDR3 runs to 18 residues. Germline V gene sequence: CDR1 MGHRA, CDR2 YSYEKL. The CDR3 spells CASSQDLTSASSTDTQYF. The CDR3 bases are TGCGCCAGCAGCCAAGACCTGACTAGCGCCTCTAGCACAGATACGCAGTATTTT.

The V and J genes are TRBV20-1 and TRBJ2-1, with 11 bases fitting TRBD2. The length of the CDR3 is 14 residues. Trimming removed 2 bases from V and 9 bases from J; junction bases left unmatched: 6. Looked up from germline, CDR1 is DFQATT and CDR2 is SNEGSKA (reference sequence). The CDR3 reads CSARRLAGLVEQFF. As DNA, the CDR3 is TGCAGTGCTAGAAGACTAGCGGGGTTGGTTGAGCAGTTCTTC.

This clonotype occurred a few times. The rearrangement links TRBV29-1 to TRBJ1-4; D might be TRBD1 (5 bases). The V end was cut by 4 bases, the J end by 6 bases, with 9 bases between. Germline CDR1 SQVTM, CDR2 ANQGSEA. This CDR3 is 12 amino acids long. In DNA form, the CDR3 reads TGCAGCGTTGGTGGAGGGGATGAAAAACTGTTTTTT. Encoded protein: CSVGGGDEKLFF.

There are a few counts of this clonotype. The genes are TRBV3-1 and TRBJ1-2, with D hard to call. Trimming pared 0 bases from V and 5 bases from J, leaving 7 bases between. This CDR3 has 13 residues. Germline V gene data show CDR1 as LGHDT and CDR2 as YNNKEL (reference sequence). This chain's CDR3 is CASSQDPTYGYTF. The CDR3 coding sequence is TGTGCCAGCAGCCAAGATCCTACATATGGCTACACCTTC.

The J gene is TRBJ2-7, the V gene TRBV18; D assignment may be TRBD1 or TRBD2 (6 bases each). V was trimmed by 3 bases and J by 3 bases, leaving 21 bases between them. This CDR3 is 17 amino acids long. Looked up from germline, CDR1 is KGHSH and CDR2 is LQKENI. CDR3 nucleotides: TGTGCCAGCTCACCGACGCCTGTGGGGGGCCCCGGCTACGAGCAGTACTTC. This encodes CASSPTPVGGPGYEQYF.

Here the CDR3 reads CSALSGAYDTQYF. The CDR3 nucleotides are TGCAGTGCCCTCTCGGGGGCCTACGATACGCAGTATTTT. V usage is TRBV20-1 and J usage is TRBJ2-3; D might be TRBD1 or TRBD2, each matching 6 bases. The germline V gene encodes CDR1 DFQATT and CDR2 SNEGSKA (reference sequence). The CDR3 totals 13 residues. Trimming pared 6 bases from V and 6 bases from J, leaving 16 bases between.

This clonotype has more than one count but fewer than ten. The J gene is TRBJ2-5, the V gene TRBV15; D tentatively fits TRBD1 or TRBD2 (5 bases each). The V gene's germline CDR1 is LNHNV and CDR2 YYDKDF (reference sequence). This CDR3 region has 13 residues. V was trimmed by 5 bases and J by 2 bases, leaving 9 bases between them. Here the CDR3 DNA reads TGTGCCACCAGCCAGGGACGGCAAGAGACCCAGTACTTC. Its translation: CATSQGRQETQYF.

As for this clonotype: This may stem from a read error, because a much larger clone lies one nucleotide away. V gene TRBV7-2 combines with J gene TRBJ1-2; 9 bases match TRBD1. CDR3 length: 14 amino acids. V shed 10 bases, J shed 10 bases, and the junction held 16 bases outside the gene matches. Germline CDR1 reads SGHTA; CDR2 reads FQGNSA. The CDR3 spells CANTLSPGQGSYTF. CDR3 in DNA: TGTGCCAACACCCTGAGCCCGGGACAGGGATCCTACACCTTC.

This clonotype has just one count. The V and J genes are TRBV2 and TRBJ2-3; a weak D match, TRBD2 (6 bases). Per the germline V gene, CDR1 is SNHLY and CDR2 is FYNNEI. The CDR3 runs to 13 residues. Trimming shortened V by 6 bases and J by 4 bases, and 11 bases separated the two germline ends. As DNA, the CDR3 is TGTGCCAGCAGGCCCTGGAGGGCAGATACGCAGTATTTT. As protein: CASRPWRADTQYF.

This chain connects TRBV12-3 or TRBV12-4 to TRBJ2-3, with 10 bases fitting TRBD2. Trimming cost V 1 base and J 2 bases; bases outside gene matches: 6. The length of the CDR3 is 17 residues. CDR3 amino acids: CASSLELAGVNTDTQYF. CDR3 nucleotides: TGTGCCAGCAGTTTAGAGCTAGCGGGGGTAAACACAGATACGCAGTATTTT.

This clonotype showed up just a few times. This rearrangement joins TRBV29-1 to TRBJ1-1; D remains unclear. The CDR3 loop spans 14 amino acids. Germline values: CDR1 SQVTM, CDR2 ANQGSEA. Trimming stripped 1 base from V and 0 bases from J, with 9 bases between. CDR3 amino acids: CSVEGKRLNTEAFF. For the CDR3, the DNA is TGCAGCGTTGAAGGAAAACGGTTGAACACTGAAGCTTTCTTT.

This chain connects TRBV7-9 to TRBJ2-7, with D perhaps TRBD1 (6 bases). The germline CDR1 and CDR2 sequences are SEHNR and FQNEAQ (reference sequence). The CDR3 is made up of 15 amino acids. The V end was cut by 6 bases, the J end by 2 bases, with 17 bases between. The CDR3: CASRSQDSETYEQYF. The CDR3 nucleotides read TGTGCCAGCAGATCACAGGACAGCGAAACCTACGAGCAGTACTTC.